This passage covers 30 T cell receptor beta chains from one sample sequenced in a study of Graves' ophthalmopathy and Graves' hyperthyroidism. RNA transcripts were the template, and TCR beta CDR3 regions were amplified from them. After a first-round RT-PCR with HTBI primers, a second-round multiplex PCR was run. Each CDR3 protein is one row after TCRdb ran MiXCR on the multiplex PCR reads. The sample carries about 380,000 distinct CDR3 sequences, 15% recorded once. The source material was peripheral blood. The source of these receptors is a woman under 30 with stable Graves' hyperthyroidism.

There are many counts of this clonotype. The chain recombines TRBV29-1 with TRBJ1-1, with 9 bases aligning to TRBD1. The germline gives CDR1 SQVTM, CDR2 ANQGSEA. The CDR3 covers 14 residues. Trimming took 5 bases from V and 3 from J; bases not matched to a gene: 7. The CDR3 DNA reads as TGCAGCGTTTTACAGGGGGCCTTGCACACTGAAGCTTTCTTT. Encoded protein: CSVLQGALHTEAFF.

In this sample, this clonotype turned up many times. This rearrangement joins TRBV27 to TRBJ1-1, with D possibly TRBD1 on 6 matching bases. Trimming took 1 base from V and 4 from J, leaving 10 bases between them. Germline lookup yields CDR1 MNHEY and CDR2 SMNVEV (reference sequence). This CDR3 spans 14 amino acids. The CDR3: CASSLLPRGTEAFF. CDR3 nucleotide sequence: TGTGCCAGCAGTTTATTGCCCAGGGGCACTGAAGCTTTCTTT.

The chain recombines TRBV9 with TRBJ1-2; D perhaps matches TRBD1 (5 bases). CDR1 is SGDLS and CDR2 is YYNGEE in the germline V gene. The CDR3 consists of 12 residues. V lost 5 bases, J lost 7 bases, and 12 bases lay in between. CDR3 in amino acids: CASSARATGYTF. CDR3 nucleotide sequence: TGTGCCAGCAGTGCCAGGGCGACTGGCTACACCTTC.

This clonotype occurred many times. CDR3 loop: CASSFGGPRGGYTF. In nucleotides, the CDR3 is TGTGCCAGCAGCTTTGGGGGACCGAGAGGTGGCTACACCTTC. The rearrangement joins TRBV7-2 to TRBJ1-2; TRBD1 is a possible D gene (5 bases). The CDR3 has 14 residues. Germline assignment: CDR1 SGHTA and CDR2 FQGNSA. Trimming stripped 3 bases from V and 7 bases from J, with 15 bases between.

This clonotype was seen at least ten times. This chain connects TRBV5-1 to TRBJ1-3; the D is unclear. The germline CDR1 and CDR2 sequences are SGHRS and YFSETQ. V dropped 0 bases and J dropped 0 bases, with 10 bases sitting between them. The CDR3 runs 16 residues. As DNA, the CDR3 is TGCGCCAGCAGCTTGGACAGCTCCAACTCTGGAAACACCATATATTTT. Amino acids: CASSLDSSNSGNTIYF.

Of note for this clonotype: One junction end disagrees with the germline gene, perhaps due to a read error. This chain joins TRBV7-2 and TRBJ2-5; D may correspond to TRBD1 or TRBD2 (5 bases each). The CDR3 spans 14 residues. Germline CDR1 is SGHTA and CDR2 is FQGNSA. The CDR3 coding sequence is TGTGCCAGCGGCTTGGGGGAGACAATAACGACCCAGTACTTC. Protein sequence: CASGLGETITTQYF.

At least ten counts were recorded for this clonotype. This sequence joins TRBV19 and TRBJ2-7; 10 bases agree with TRBD2. The CDR3 runs 14 residues. Losses at the gene ends were 1 base for V and 6 bases for J; bases not matched to a gene: 3. CDR1 is LNHDA and CDR2 is SQIVND in the germline V gene (reference sequence). The CDR3 nucleotides are TGTGCCAGTAGTATAGGAGCGGGGGGGCTCGAGCAGTACTTC. Residues: CASSIGAGGLEQYF.

This clonotype was seen repeatedly, ten times or more. V usage is TRBV6-2 or TRBV6-3 and J usage is TRBJ2-7; TRBD1 matches at 8 bases. Germline V CDR1 and CDR2: MNHEY, SVGEGT. Unmatched junction bases numbered 10, after V lost 6 bases and J lost 3 bases. This CDR3 is built from 15 residues. This CDR3 reads CASSPSTGDLYEQYF. CDR3 coding DNA: TGTGCCAGCAGCCCCTCGACAGGGGATCTCTACGAGCAGTACTTC.

The sample holds many counts of this clonotype. The V and J genes are TRBV27 and TRBJ2-5; 8 nucleotides match TRBD2. The CDR3 contains 20 residues. The V gene's germline CDR1 is MNHEY and CDR2 SMNVEV (reference sequence). Unmatched junction bases numbered 20, after V lost 3 bases and J lost 2 bases. CDR3 in amino acids: CASSFESPGLGGLIQETQYF. CDR3 DNA: TGTGCCAGCAGTTTCGAATCCCCGGGACTAGGGGGACTAATTCAAGAGACCCAGTACTTC.

There are many counts of this clonotype. CDR3 bases: TGTGCCAGCAGTGAAAATCGAAATCAGCCCCAGCATTTT. It encodes CASSENRNQPQHF. The gene calls are TRBV2 and TRBJ1-5; D not resolved. The CDR3 runs to 13 residues. The germline V and J ends were trimmed by 2 bases and 4 bases, with 6 bases remaining between them. Looked up from germline, CDR1 is SNHLY and CDR2 is FYNNEI.

There are a few counts of this clonotype. The CDR3 is CASSQEAPGGAGGQETQYF. In DNA form, the CDR3 reads TGTGCCAGCAGCCAAGAAGCCCCTGGGGGAGCGGGGGGACAAGAGACCCAGTACTTC. J is TRBJ2-5 and V is TRBV3-1; the match to TRBD2 covers 9 bases. Looked up from germline, CDR1 is LGHDT and CDR2 is YNNKEL (reference sequence). This CDR3 is built from 19 residues. Trimming took 0 bases from V and 2 from J; bases not matched to a gene: 13.

This clonotype was detected many times. CDR3 sequence: CASSNYHGRTGELFF. CDR3 in DNA: TGTGCCAGCAGTAACTACCACGGACGGACCGGGGAGCTGTTTTTT. The chain is built from TRBV6-5 and TRBJ2-2; the D is unclear. The CDR3 runs to 15 residues. Trimming removed 5 bases from V and 5 bases from J, with 15 bases in between. Germline V gene sequence: CDR1 MNHEY, CDR2 SVGAGI.

Many counts were recorded for this clonotype. The chain uses TRBV5-5 and TRBJ1-2; D might be TRBD1 (5 bases). The germline V gene has CDR1 SGHKS and CDR2 YYEKEE (reference sequence). The CDR3 loop spans 14 amino acids. V was shortened by 4 bases and J by 4 bases, with 14 bases between the two germline ends. The CDR3 coding sequence is TGTGCCAGCAGCCGGGGCGGGCAGGTCTATGGCTACACCTTC. Protein: CASSRGGQVYGYTF.

This clonotype was detected ten times or more. A read error may produce the germline difference seen at one junction end. The chain recombines TRBV24-1 with TRBJ2-5; D gene ambiguous. The CDR3 length is 12 residues. Per the germline V gene, CDR1 is KGHDR and CDR2 is SFDVKD. The CDR3 nucleotides read TGTGCCGCCAGTGATCCTCAAGAGACCCAGTACTTC. Translated: CAASDPQETQYF.

This clonotype was detected many times. V and J are TRBV7-9 and TRBJ1-5; D call uncertain. Germline V lookup: CDR1 SEHNR, CDR2 FQNEAQ (reference sequence). The CDR3 loop spans 14 amino acids. V was cut by 5 bases and J by 6 bases, with 14 bases left in between. DNA for the CDR3: TGTGCCAGCAGCCCGGATTCGGGGATTCAGCCCCAGCATTTT. Amino acid sequence: CASSPDSGIQPQHF.

This clonotype appeared a few times. The V gene is TRBV7-3, the J gene TRBJ1-1; D is perhaps TRBD1 (5 bases). In germline, CDR1 is SGHTA, CDR2 FQGTGA. The CDR3 sequence is 14 residues long. Trimming cost V 5 bases and J 6 bases, with 16 bases left between them. This CDR3 reads CASSPIGGRSEAFF. CDR3 DNA sequence: TGTGCCAGCAGCCCGATTGGGGGTCGGTCTGAAGCTTTCTTT.

This clonotype was observed many times. The chain uses TRBV7-3 and TRBJ2-6; D possibly corresponds to TRBD2 (6 bases). The CDR3 contains 15 residues. Germline loops: CDR1 SGHTA, CDR2 FQGTGA. V lost 5 bases to trimming and J lost 4 bases, with 12 bases between them. CDR3 in amino acids: CASSQTGGGANVLTF. CDR3 sequence (DNA): TGTGCCAGCAGCCAGACCGGGGGAGGGGCCAACGTCCTGACTTTC.

This clonotype has a count of ten or more. The CDR3 loop reads CASSWDLAGELFF. For the CDR3, the DNA is TGTGCCAGCAGCTGGGACTTAGCCGGGGAGCTGTTTTTT. The chain employs TRBV12-3 or TRBV12-4 and TRBJ2-2; possible D gene TRBD2, 6 bases. This CDR3 is 13 amino acids long. With 6 bases removed from V and 6 bases from J, the gap between germline ends came to 11 bases.

This clonotype was detected many times. The rearrangement joins TRBV6-5 to TRBJ1-2; perhaps TRBD1 as D (5 bases). Germline CDR1 MNHEY, CDR2 SVGAGI. This CDR3 has 14 residues. Trimming cost V 0 bases and J 3 bases, with 8 bases left between them. CDR3 sequence: CASSYSPQDYGYTF. The CDR3 DNA reads as TGTGCCAGCAGTTACTCTCCACAGGACTATGGCTACACCTTC.

This clonotype turned up a few times. In DNA form, the CDR3 reads TGTGCCAGCAGTTCTCGACCCGGCTCGGACAGGAAAAACACCGGGGAGCTGTTTTTT. This translates into CASSSRPGSDRKNTGELFF. The V gene is TRBV27, the J gene TRBJ2-2, with TRBD1 identical over 7 bases. This CDR3 spans 19 amino acids. Germline loops: CDR1 MNHEY, CDR2 SMNVEV (reference sequence). The junction had 16 bases not matched to a gene; V was cut back by 4 bases and J by 2 bases.

The sample holds many counts of this clonotype. V is TRBV20-1 and J is TRBJ2-7; D gene uncertain. This CDR3 contains 13 residues. CDR1 is DFQATT and CDR2 is SNEGSKA in the germline V gene (reference sequence). The germline V and J ends were trimmed by 1 base and 3 bases, with 10 bases remaining between them. CDR3 amino acids: CSARVGQNYEQYF. The CDR3 DNA follows: TGCAGTGCTAGAGTCGGTCAGAACTACGAGCAGTACTTC.

This clonotype was seen at least ten times. The chain recombines TRBV6-1 with TRBJ1-1; D possibly corresponds to TRBD1 (6 bases). V was cut by 6 bases and J by 4 bases, with 18 bases left in between. This CDR3 contains 15 residues. The germline V gene encodes CDR1 MNHNS and CDR2 SASEGT. The CDR3 sequence is CASRAERGAGTEAFF. The CDR3 DNA reads as TGTGCCAGCAGAGCCGAGAGGGGGGCTGGCACTGAAGCTTTCTTT.

In this sample, this clonotype turned up many times. The chain is built from TRBV6-1 and TRBJ2-7; 7 nucleotides line up with TRBD2. The CDR3 runs 12 residues. The J segment lost 0 bases and the V segment lost 8 bases, leaving 1 base of the junction unmatched. Germline CDR1 is MNHNS and CDR2 is SASEGT. The CDR3 is CASGTTSYEQYF. The CDR3 DNA follows: TGTGCCAGCGGGACTACCTCCTACGAGCAGTACTTC.

At least ten counts were recorded for this clonotype. CDR3 amino acids: CASSPMGRRNYGYTF. The CDR3 coding sequence is TGTGCCAGCAGTCCCATGGGCAGGCGTAACTATGGCTACACCTTC. V is TRBV13 and J is TRBJ1-2; D remains unclear. The CDR3 runs to 15 residues. Trimming removed 6 bases from V and 1 base from J, with 15 bases in between. The germline V gene encodes CDR1 PRHDT and CDR2 FYEKMQ (reference sequence).

The rearrangement joins TRBV6-1 to TRBJ2-5, with D possibly called TRBD1 or TRBD2 (5 bases each). V lost 5 bases, J lost 5 bases, and 15 bases lay in between. The CDR3 runs 14 residues. The V gene's germline CDR1 is MNHNS and CDR2 SASEGT. DNA of the CDR3: TGTGCCAGCAGTCTCATGGGGACCCGGGAGACCCAGTACTTC. It yields the protein CASSLMGTRETQYF.

This clonotype was counted ten times or more. The V gene is TRBV6-5, the J gene TRBJ1-6; D is undetermined. The germline V gene encodes CDR1 MNHEY and CDR2 SVGAGI. This CDR3 has 16 amino acids. Trimming stripped 0 bases from V and 10 bases from J, with 16 bases between. CDR3 nucleotide sequence: TGTGCCAGCAGTTACTCGAGTTCCAGTTCAAGGTCACCCCTCCACTTT. Its protein is CASSYSSSSSRSPLHF.

This clonotype was seen at least ten times. V usage is TRBV7-2 and J usage is TRBJ1-1; D not certain. Germline values: CDR1 SGHTA, CDR2 FQGNSA. The CDR3 is made up of 15 amino acids. V gave up 5 bases and J gave up 8 bases, with 21 bases separating them. The CDR3 loop is CASSLPISGTDEAFF. CDR3 sequence (DNA): TGTGCCAGCAGCCTACCCATCAGCGGTACAGACGAAGCTTTCTTT.

Regarding this clonotype: This sequence may be a read error, since a much larger clone differs from it by one base. Likely a read error: the CDR3 ends without its conserved phenylalanine or tryptophan. The CDR3 loop reads CASSWGTGGDEQYL. In nucleotides, the CDR3 is TGCGCCAGCAGCTGGGGGACAGGGGGGGACGAGCAGTACTTG. The chain links TRBV5-1 to TRBJ2-7, with 11 bases lining up with TRBD1. Germline V gives CDR1 SGHRS, CDR2 YFSETQ. This CDR3 comprises 14 residues. V lost 3 bases to trimming and J lost 5 bases; unmatched junction nucleotides: 4.

The chain links TRBV6-2 or TRBV6-3 to TRBJ2-4; D may be TRBD2 (6 bases). CDR1 and CDR2 (germline): MNHEY, SVGEGT. Trimming stripped 8 bases from V and 14 bases from J, with 31 bases between. There are 16 residues in the CDR3. The CDR3 region is CASGEEGMGSKNMKYF. The DNA of the CDR3 is TGTGCCAGCGGGGAGGAGGGGATGGGGTCCAAAAACATGAAGTACTTC.

The chain is built from TRBV6-1 and TRBJ1-2; the D gene is possibly TRBD1 (5 bases). Germline values: CDR1 MNHNS, CDR2 SASEGT. The CDR3 length is 13 residues. V was shortened by 8 bases and J by 7 bases, with 17 bases between the two germline ends. This CDR3 reads CASVEAVTGGYTF. DNA for the CDR3: TGTGCCAGCGTCGAGGCAGTAACAGGTGGCTACACCTTC.